This TCR beta chain was identified during a study of tumor and adjacent non-tumor tissue in lung cancer. In the study overall: Each sample yielded approximately 4.2 million productive TCRbeta reads on average. General study findings and limits: Shorter survival was associated with higher TCR diversity in tumors. Tumor tissue had significantly higher TCR diversity than normal lung.

Per germline, CDR1 SEHNR and CDR2 FQNEAQ (reference sequence). The CDR3 runs to 17 residues. The trim removed 0 bases at V and 8 bases at J, leaving 9 bases unmatched. On this clonotype: The antigen remains undetermined.

TCRbeta libraries were built with three rounds of nested PCR, modified from ARM-PCR. MiXCR, run by TCRdb on the multiplex PCR reads, gives a single entry per CDR3 protein. The sample yields roughly 75,000 distinct CDR3 sequences, around 70% seen once. This sample's RNA came from whole unsorted tissue. More than 3 cm separated this lung sample from the edge of the tumor. The chain carries TRBV7-9 and TRBJ2-1, with 11 bases lining up with TRBD2. The sequenced sample was distant non-tumor lung tissue. The clonotype originates from a woman aged 50 to 65 with non-small cell lung cancer. CDR3: CASSLAPGLLAGDEQFF. CDR3 nucleotide sequence: TGTGCCAGCAGCTTAGCTCCAGGGTTACTAGCGGGAGATGAGCAGTTCTTC.